This paragraph reports one TCR beta chain. The antigen is unknown. This record belongs to a study of T cell responses to AZD1222 COVID-19 vaccine. This table comes from immunoSEQ multiplex PCR, and its TCRdb copy is limited to in-frame clones, with some not included. The table has approximately 200,000 clones, 70% to 90% seen once. Findings and limits, study-wide: The donors showed a predominance of white British ancestry and of females, with possible underestimation of clonal diversity.

The CDR3 totals 16 residues. CDR1 and CDR2 from the germline V gene are SGHDN and FVKESK. Trimming took 0 bases from V and 7 from J, leaving 15 bases between them. Specimen: peripheral blood, collected on day 0 of AZD1222 vaccination. The chain joins TRBV14 to TRBJ1-4; D unclear. The clonotype comes from an adult in good health. The CDR3 is CASSQDRGAWTEKLFF. The CDR3 DNA is TGTGCCAGCAGCCAAGATCGGGGAGCCTGGACTGAAAAACTGTTTTTT. Supplemented by reference TRBV14 and TRBJ1-4, the full variable domain reads EAGVTQFPSHSVIEKGQTVTLRCDPISGHDNLYWYRRVMGKEIKFLLHFVKESKQDESGMPNNRFLAERTGGTYSTLKVQPAELEDSGVYFCASSQDRGAWTEKLFFGSGTQLSVL.